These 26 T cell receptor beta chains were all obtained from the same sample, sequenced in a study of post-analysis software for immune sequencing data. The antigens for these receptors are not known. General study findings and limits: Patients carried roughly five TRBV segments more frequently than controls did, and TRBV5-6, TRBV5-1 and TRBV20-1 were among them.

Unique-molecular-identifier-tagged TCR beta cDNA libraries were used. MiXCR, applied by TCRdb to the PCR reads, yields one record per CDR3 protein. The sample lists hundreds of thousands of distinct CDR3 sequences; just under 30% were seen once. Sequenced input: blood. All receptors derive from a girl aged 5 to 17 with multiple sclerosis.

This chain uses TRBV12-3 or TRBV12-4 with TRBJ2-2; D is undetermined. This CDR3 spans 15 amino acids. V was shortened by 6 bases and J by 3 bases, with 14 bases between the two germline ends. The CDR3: CASSLRAPDTGELFF. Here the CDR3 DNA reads TGTGCCAGCAGCCTAAGGGCACCGGACACCGGGGAGCTGTTTTTT.

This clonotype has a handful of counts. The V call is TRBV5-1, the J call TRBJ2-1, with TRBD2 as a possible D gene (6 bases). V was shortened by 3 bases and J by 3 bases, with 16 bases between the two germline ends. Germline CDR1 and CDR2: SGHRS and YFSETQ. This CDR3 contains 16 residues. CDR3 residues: CASSWGLNQDYNEQFF. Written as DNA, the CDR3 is TGCGCCAGCAGCTGGGGACTGAACCAGGACTACAATGAGCAGTTCTTC.

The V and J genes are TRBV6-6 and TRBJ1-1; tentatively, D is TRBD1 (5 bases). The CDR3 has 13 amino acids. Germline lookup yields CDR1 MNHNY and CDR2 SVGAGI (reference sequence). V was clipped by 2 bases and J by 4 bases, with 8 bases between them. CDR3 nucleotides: TGTGCCAGCAGTTACGGGGGTAGCACTGAAGCTTTCTTT. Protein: CASSYGGSTEAFF.

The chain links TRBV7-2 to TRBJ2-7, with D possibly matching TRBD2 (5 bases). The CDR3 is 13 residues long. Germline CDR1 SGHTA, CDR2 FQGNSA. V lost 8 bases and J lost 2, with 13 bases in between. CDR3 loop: CASCTRPTYEQYF. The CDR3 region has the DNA TGTGCCAGCTGCACTAGACCAACCTACGAGCAGTACTTC.

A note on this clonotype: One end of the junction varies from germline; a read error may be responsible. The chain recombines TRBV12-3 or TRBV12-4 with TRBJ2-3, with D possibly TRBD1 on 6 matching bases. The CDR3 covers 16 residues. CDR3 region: CASSLTRTASTDAQYF. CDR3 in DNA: TGTGCCAGCAGTCTCACCCGGACAGCTAGCACAGATGCGCAGTATTTT.

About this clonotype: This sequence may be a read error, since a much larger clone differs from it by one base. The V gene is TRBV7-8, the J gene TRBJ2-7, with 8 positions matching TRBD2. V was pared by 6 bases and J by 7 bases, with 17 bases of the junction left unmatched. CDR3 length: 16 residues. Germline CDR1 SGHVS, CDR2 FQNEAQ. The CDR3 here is CASSALHSGIGNEQYF. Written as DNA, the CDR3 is TGTGCCAGCAGTGCTCTCCATAGCGGGATCGGCAATGAGCAGTACTTC. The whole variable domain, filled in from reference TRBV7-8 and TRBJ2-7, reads GAGVSQSPRYKVAKRGQDVALRCDPISGHVSLFWYQQALGQGPEFLTYFQNEAQLDKSGLPSDRFFAERPEGSVSTLKIQRTQQEDSAVYLCASSALHSGIGNEQYFGPGTRLTVT.

The CDR3 sequence is CASSLEQGVRYEQYF. The CDR3 region has the DNA TGTGCCAGCAGCTTAGAGCAGGGGGTTAGGTACGAGCAGTACTTC. V and J are TRBV7-8 and TRBJ2-7, with 7 nucleotides matching TRBD1. V lost 1 base to trimming and J lost 4 bases; unmatched junction nucleotides: 7. CDR1 is SGHVS, CDR2 FQNEAQ, per germline. CDR3 length: 15 residues.

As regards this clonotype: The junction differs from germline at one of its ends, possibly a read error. The CDR3 is CASSLLLAGAGTREQYF. CDR3 sequence (DNA): TGCGCCAGCTCACTTCTTCTAGCGGGAGCGGGGACTCGCGAGCAGTACTTC. The chain uses TRBV18 and TRBJ2-7; 10 bases align to TRBD2. This CDR3 has 17 amino acids. CDR1 KGHSH and CDR2 LQKENI come from the germline V gene.

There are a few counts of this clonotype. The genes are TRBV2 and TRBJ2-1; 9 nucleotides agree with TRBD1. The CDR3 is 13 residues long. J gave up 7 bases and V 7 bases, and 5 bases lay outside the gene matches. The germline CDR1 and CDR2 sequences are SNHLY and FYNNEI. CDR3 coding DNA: TGTGCCAGCACTCTACAGGGGGCGAATGAGCAGTTCTTC. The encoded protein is CASTLQGANEQFF.

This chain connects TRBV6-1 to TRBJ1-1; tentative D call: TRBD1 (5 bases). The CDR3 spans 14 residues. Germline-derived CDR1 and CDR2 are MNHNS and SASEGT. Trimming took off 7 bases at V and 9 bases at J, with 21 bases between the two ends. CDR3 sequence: CASILDSVRTQAFF. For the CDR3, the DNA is TGTGCCAGCATATTAGACAGTGTAAGGACCCAAGCTTTCTTT.

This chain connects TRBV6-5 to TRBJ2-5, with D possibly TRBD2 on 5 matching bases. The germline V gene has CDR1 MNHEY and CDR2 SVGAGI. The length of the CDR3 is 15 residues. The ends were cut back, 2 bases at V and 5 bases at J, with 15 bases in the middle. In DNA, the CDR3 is TGTGCCAGCAGTTACCTTTCCTCTAGCACGGAGACCCAGTACTTC. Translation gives CASSYLSSSTETQYF.

CDR3 coding DNA: TGTGCCGGACGTTGGGGCGCGAACACCGGGGAGCTGTTTTTT. Translation gives CAGRWGANTGELFF. This chain joins TRBV6-1 and TRBJ2-2; perhaps TRBD1 as D (5 bases). Trimming pared 11 bases from V and 0 bases from J, leaving 13 bases between. This CDR3 contains 14 residues. Looked up from germline, CDR1 is MNHNS and CDR2 is SASEGT.

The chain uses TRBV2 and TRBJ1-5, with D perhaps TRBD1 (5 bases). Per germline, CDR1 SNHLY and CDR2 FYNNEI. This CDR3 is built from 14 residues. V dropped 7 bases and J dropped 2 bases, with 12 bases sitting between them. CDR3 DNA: TGTGCCAGCACCGGGGGGGTCGGCAATCAGCCCCAGCATTTT. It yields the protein CASTGGVGNQPQHF.

Here the CDR3 reads CSARDTGSWTYNEQFF. In DNA, the CDR3 is TGCAGTGCTAGAGATACCGGGTCATGGACCTACAATGAGCAGTTCTTC. The chain recombines TRBV20-1 with TRBJ2-1; D uncertain. The CDR3 runs 16 residues. Deletions cut 0 bases from V and 2 bases from J, with 14 bases between. Germline CDR1 DFQATT, CDR2 SNEGSKA (reference sequence).

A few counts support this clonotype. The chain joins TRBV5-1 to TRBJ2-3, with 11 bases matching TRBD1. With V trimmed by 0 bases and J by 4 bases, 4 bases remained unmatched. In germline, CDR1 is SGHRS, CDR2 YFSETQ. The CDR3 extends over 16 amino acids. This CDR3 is CASSLGTGGAADTQYF. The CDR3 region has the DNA TGCGCCAGCAGCTTGGGGACAGGGGGCGCCGCAGATACGCAGTATTTT.

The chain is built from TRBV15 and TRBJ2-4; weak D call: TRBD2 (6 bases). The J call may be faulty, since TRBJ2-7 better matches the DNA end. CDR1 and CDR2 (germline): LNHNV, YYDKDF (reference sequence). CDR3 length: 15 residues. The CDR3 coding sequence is TGTGCCACCAGCAGAGATAAGGCGGGGAGGTACGAGCAGTACTTC. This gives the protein CATSRDKAGRYEQYF.

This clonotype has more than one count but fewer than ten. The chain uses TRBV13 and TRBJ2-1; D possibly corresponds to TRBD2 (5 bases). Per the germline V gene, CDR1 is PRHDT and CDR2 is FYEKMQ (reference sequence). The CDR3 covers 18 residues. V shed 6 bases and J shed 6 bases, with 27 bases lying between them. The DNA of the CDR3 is TGTGCCAGCAGAACCTTTGAAAAGACGGGAATCTGGGGCAATGAGCAGTTCTTC. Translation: CASRTFEKTGIWGNEQFF.

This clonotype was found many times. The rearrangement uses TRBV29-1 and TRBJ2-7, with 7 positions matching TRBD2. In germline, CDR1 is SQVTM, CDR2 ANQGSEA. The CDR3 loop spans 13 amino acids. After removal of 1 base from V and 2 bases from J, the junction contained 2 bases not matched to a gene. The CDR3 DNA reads TGCAGCGTTGAAGCTAGCGGAACCTACGAGCAGTACTTC. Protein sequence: CSVEASGTYEQYF.

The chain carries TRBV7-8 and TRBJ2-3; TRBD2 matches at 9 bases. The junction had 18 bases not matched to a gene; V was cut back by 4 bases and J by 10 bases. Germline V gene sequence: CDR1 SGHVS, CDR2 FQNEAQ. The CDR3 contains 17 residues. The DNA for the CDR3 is TGTGCCAGCAGCTCGAACGCAGGGGCGGGAGGGCGGATGGCGCAGTATTTT. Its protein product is CASSSNAGAGGRMAQYF.

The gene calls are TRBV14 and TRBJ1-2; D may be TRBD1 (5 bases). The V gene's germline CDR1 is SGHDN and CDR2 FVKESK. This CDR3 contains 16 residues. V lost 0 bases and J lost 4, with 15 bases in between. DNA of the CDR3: TGTGCCAGCAGCCAAGAAGATAGGGGTACCCTCTATGGCTACACCTTC. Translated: CASSQEDRGTLYGYTF.

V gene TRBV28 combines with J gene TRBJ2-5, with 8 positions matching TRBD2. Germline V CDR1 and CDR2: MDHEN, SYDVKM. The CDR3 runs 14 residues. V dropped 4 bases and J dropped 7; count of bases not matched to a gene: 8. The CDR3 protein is CASSWTGLGPTQYF. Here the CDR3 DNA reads TGTGCCAGCAGTTGGACGGGACTAGGCCCGACCCAGTACTTC.

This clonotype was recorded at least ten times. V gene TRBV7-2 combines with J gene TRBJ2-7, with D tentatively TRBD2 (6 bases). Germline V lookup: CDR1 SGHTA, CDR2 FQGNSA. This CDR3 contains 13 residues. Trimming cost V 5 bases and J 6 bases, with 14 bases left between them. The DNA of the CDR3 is TGTGCCAGCAGCCAAATGCGGGAAATCGAGCAGTACTTC. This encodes CASSQMREIEQYF.

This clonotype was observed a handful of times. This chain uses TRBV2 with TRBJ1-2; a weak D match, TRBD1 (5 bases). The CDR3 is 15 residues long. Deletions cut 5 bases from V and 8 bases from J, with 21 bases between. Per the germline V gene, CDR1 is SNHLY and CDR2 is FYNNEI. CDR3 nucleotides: TGTGCCAGCAGTCGTGACCTACTGGGGCGCGAGGGCTACACCTTC. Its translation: CASSRDLLGREGYTF.

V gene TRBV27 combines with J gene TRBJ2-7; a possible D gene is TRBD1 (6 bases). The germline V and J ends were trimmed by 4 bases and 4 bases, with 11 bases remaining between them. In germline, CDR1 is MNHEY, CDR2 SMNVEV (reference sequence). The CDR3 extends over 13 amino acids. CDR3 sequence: CASSSDRKYEQYF. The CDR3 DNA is TGTGCCAGCAGTTCCGACAGGAAGTACGAGCAGTACTTC.

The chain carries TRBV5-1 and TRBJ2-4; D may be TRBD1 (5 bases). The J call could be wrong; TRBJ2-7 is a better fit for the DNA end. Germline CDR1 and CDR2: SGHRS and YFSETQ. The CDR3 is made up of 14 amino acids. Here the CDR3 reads CASSLGHPADEQYF. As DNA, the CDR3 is TGCGCCAGCAGCCTCGGACACCCGGCAGACGAGCAGTACTTC.

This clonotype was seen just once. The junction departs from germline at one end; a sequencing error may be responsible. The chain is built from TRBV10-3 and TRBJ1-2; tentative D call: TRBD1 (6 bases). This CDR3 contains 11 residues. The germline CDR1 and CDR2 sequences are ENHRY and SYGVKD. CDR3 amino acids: CTITGGRGYTF. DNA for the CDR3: TGTACCATCACCGGGGGCCGTGGCTACACCTTC.